The 27 T cell receptor beta chains below were found in one sample sequenced in a study of siplizumab effects on memory and regulatory T cells (dated by TCRdb to between 2019 and 2020). The library was built by means of the immunoSEQ multiplex PCR assay. TCRdb took over this immuneACCESS table, retaining in-frame rearrangements with V and J assigned. Such tables are incomplete; in checked studies, under half of the missing clones stem from an unresolved V gene, and the remainder is unexplained. The sample includes around 99,000 clones, with roughly nine tenths observed a single time. The top ten constitute approximately 0.75% of the sample. The sequencing input was Tregs sorted from blood. The receptors were gathered from a human donor in good health.

The gene calls are TRBV9 and TRBJ2-1; 10 nucleotides line up with TRBD2. The CDR3 covers 16 residues. CDR1 is SGDLS, CDR2 YYNGEE, per germline. The V and J ends lost 6 bases and 7 bases, in that order; junction bases with no gene match: 13. CDR3 loop: CASTLHPSGSFNEQFF. CDR3 in DNA: TGTGCCAGCACCCTCCACCCTAGCGGGAGTTTTAATGAGCAGTTCTTC.

Written as DNA, the CDR3 is TGTGCCAGCTCACCTACAGGGGGCGCGAAGAGTGAGACCCAGTACTTC. Protein sequence: CASSPTGGAKSETQYF. The chain recombines TRBV18 with TRBJ2-5; 9 bases line up with TRBD1. Germline V lookup: CDR1 KGHSH, CDR2 LQKENI. This CDR3 is built from 16 residues. V lost 3 bases, J lost 5 bases, and 10 bases stayed unmatched.

This chain uses TRBV7-9 with TRBJ1-2; D is unclear. Trimming pared 2 bases from V and 6 bases from J, leaving 10 bases between. The CDR3 has 13 amino acids. From germline, CDR1 is SEHNR and CDR2 FQNEAQ (reference sequence). CDR3 sequence: CASSLILGHGYTF. CDR3 sequence (DNA): TGTGCCAGCAGCTTAATCTTGGGCCATGGCTACACCTTC.

A single count supports this clone. The CDR3 nucleotides are TGTGCCAGTAGTTTGGGTTCAAGCCAACAGGGGTTTTCTGGGGCCAACGTCCTGACTTTC. This translates into CASSLGSSQQGFSGANVLTF. The chain carries TRBV19 and TRBJ2-6; 7 positions match TRBD1. The ends lost 5 bases at V and 1 base at J; junction bases unmatched: 17. The CDR3 sequence is 20 residues long. Germline assignment: CDR1 LNHDA and CDR2 SQIVND (reference sequence).

The chain carries TRBV7-8 and TRBJ1-2; D uncertain. Trimming left V 1 base short and J 2 bases short, with 5 bases between. CDR3 length: 13 residues. The V gene's germline CDR1 is SGHVS and CDR2 FQNEAQ. In DNA form, the CDR3 reads TGTGCCAGCAGCTTAGAGGTGAACTATGGCTACACCTTC. The encoded protein is CASSLEVNYGYTF.

This sequence joins TRBV7-2 and TRBJ1-4; no clear D. The V gene's germline CDR1 is SGHTA and CDR2 FQGNSA. V was clipped by 4 bases and J by 12 bases, with 21 bases between them. The CDR3 covers 15 residues. This chain's CDR3 is CASSSQIGSNEELFF. The CDR3 region has the DNA TGTGCCAGCAGCTCTCAGATTGGCAGTAATGAGGAACTGTTTTTT. Filled out from reference TRBV7-2 and TRBJ1-4, the complete variable domain reads GAGVSQSPSNKVTEKGKDVELRCDPISGHTALYWYRQSLGQGLEFLIYFQGNSAPDKSGLPSDRFSAERTGGSVSTLTIQRTQQEDSAVYLCASSSQIGSNEELFFGSGTQLSVL.

This clone was seen a handful of times. This chain uses TRBV6-6 with TRBJ1-1, with D possibly being TRBD1 (5 bases). Between the trimmed V and J ends, which lost 6 bases and 1 base, there was a span of 15 bases. The CDR3 loop spans 15 amino acids. Germline V CDR1 and CDR2: MNHNY, SVGAGI (reference sequence). The chain's CDR3 is CASRTVGAANTEAFF. In nucleotides, the CDR3 is TGTGCCAGCAGGACTGTCGGGGCGGCGAACACTGAAGCTTTCTTT.

The gene calls are TRBV19 and TRBJ1-5; TRBD1 aligns across 7 bases. CDR1 is LNHDA and CDR2 is SQIVND in the germline V gene (reference sequence). The V gene end was trimmed by 6 bases and the J gene end by 2 bases; junction bases not matched to a gene: 4. The CDR3 spans 14 residues. As DNA, the CDR3 is TGTGCCAGTAGGATCGACAGGGGCAATCAGCCCCAGCATTTT. Protein sequence: CASRIDRGNQPQHF.

This clone occurred a few times. The V call is TRBV6-1, the J call TRBJ1-2; a weak D match, TRBD1 (5 bases). The germline gives CDR1 MNHNS, CDR2 SASEGT. There are 15 residues in the CDR3. V was clipped by 1 base and J by 6 bases, with 15 bases between them. The CDR3 here is CASSEVFREGNGYTF. The DNA of the CDR3 is TGTGCCAGCAGTGAAGTGTTCAGGGAGGGAAATGGCTACACCTTC.

The J gene is TRBJ2-3, the V gene TRBV6-6; the D call may be TRBD1 or TRBD2 (5 bases each). The germline V gene has CDR1 MNHNY and CDR2 SVGAGI (reference sequence). The CDR3 is made up of 13 amino acids. Trimming took off 4 bases at V and 8 bases at J, with 13 bases between the two ends. The CDR3 DNA is TGTGCCAGCAGTTCCCAGGGAGCCCGTACGCAGTATTTT. It yields the protein CASSSQGARTQYF.

The V call is TRBV7-3, the J call TRBJ2-1, with 7 bases fitting TRBD2. CDR3 length equals 13 residues. Trimming removed 8 bases from V and 5 bases from J; junction bases left unmatched: 6. The V gene's germline CDR1 is SGHTA and CDR2 FQGTGA. The CDR3 DNA sequence: TGTGCCAGCGGCTGGGAGGGCAACAATGAGCAGTTCTTC. The encoded protein is CASGWEGNNEQFF.

The chain combines TRBV5-1 with TRBJ1-1; D remains unclear. The CDR3 is 13 amino acids. Germline CDR1 SGHRS, CDR2 YFSETQ. Deletions cut 1 base from V and 2 bases from J, with 6 bases between. The CDR3 bases are TGCGCCAGCAGCTTGACCCCCAACACTGAAGCTTTCTTT. Translation gives CASSLTPNTEAFF.

The chain is built from TRBV7-9 and TRBJ2-3; perhaps TRBD1 as D (6 bases). CDR3 length: 14 amino acids. Germline CDR1 SEHNR, CDR2 FQNEAQ (reference sequence). The ends were cut back, 3 bases at V and 4 bases at J, with 11 bases in the middle. CDR3 protein: CASSFNRDPDTQYF. DNA for the CDR3: TGTGCCAGCAGCTTTAACAGGGATCCAGATACGCAGTATTTT.

The chain combines TRBV5-1 with TRBJ1-1; D remains ambiguous. The CDR3 contains 14 residues. Germline V CDR1 and CDR2: SGHRS, YFSETQ. Trimming removed 0 bases from V and 1 base from J, with 7 bases in between. The CDR3 reads CASSLESRNTEAFF. The CDR3 DNA is TGCGCCAGCAGCTTGGAGAGCAGGAACACTGAAGCTTTCTTT.

The V call is TRBV6-5, the J call TRBJ2-3, with 8 bases matching TRBD2. V lost 0 bases and J lost 5; bases outside the gene matches: 1. This CDR3 is 14 amino acids long. Germline V gene data show CDR1 as MNHEY and CDR2 as SVGAGI. The CDR3 nucleotides are TGTGCCAGCAGTTACTCTCTAGCGGGAGATACGCAGTATTTT. This sequence encodes CASSYSLAGDTQYF.

The rearrangement links TRBV27 to TRBJ1-1; 7 bases are shared with TRBD1. The CDR3 sequence is 18 residues long. Germline loops: CDR1 MNHEY, CDR2 SMNVEV (reference sequence). V shed 5 bases and J 1 base; nucleotides not matched to a gene: 16. The CDR3 nucleotides are TGTGCCAGCAGTCTGATAAACAGACAGGGTTCGGGGAACACTGAAGCTTTCTTT. Translated: CASSLINRQGSGNTEAFF.

The chain uses TRBV6-6 and TRBJ2-1; 8 bases match TRBD1. Per the germline V gene, CDR1 is MNHNY and CDR2 is SVGAGI (reference sequence). The CDR3 covers 15 residues. With 6 bases clipped from V and 1 base from J, the junction kept 5 bases outside the gene matches. CDR3 sequence: CASSRQGASYNEQFF. In DNA, the CDR3 is TGTGCCAGCAGCCGTCAGGGGGCTTCCTACAATGAGCAGTTCTTC.

The CDR3 nucleotides read TGCAGCGTTGCTATGAGACAGGGAGCCTATGGCTACACCTTC. Translated: CSVAMRQGAYGYTF. The genes are TRBV29-1 and TRBJ1-2, with 7 bases identical to TRBD1. With V trimmed by 4 bases and J by 4 bases, 9 bases remained unmatched. Germline lookup yields CDR1 SQVTM and CDR2 ANQGSEA. The CDR3 runs 14 residues.

The chain employs TRBV7-9 and TRBJ2-1; 8 nucleotides align to TRBD2. Germline CDR1 SEHNR, CDR2 FQNEAQ (reference sequence). The CDR3 is 15 amino acids. V lost 2 bases and J lost 4; bases outside the gene matches: 4. The CDR3 nucleotides read TGTGCCAGCAGCTTAACACTAGCGGTATACAATGAGCAGTTCTTC. Translated: CASSLTLAVYNEQFF.

V and J are TRBV19 and TRBJ1-6; a weak D match, TRBD1 (5 bases). V was clipped by 5 bases and J by 2 bases, with 10 bases between them. The germline V gene has CDR1 LNHDA and CDR2 SQIVND (reference sequence). There are 15 residues in the CDR3. The CDR3 sequence: CASSVTATYNSPLHF. Written as DNA, the CDR3 is TGTGCCAGTAGTGTGACAGCCACCTATAATTCACCCCTCCACTTT.

The J gene is TRBJ1-2, the V gene TRBV30; D gene uncertain. The germline V gene encodes CDR1 GTSNPN and CDR2 SVGIG (reference sequence). V was pared by 0 bases and J by 8 bases, with 7 bases between. The CDR3 runs 11 residues. The CDR3 bases are TGTGCCTGGAGTGTACGCGGAGGCTACACCTTC. Translated, it gives CAWSVRGGYTF.

V gene TRBV23-1 combines with J gene TRBJ1-2; possible D gene TRBD1, 5 bases. TRBV23-1 is assigned to the ORF class and has an uncertain function. Trimming pared 1 base from V and 4 bases from J, leaving 22 bases between. CDR3 size: 18 residues. The CDR3 loop is CASSQLRGPHSTIYGYTF. Here the CDR3 DNA reads TGCGCCAGCAGTCAATTGAGGGGCCCCCACTCCACTATCTATGGCTACACCTTC.

The chain carries TRBV5-1 and TRBJ2-3; D is ambiguous. Trimming stripped 0 bases from V and 5 bases from J, with 13 bases between. Germline CDR1 SGHRS, CDR2 YFSETQ. CDR3 length equals 15 residues. The CDR3 reads CASSLEVGLGDTQYF. The CDR3 DNA reads as TGCGCCAGCAGCTTGGAGGTAGGGCTCGGAGATACGCAGTATTTT.

The V call is TRBV5-4, the J call TRBJ2-5, with a tentative D call TRBD1 (6 bases). The germline CDR1 and CDR2 sequences are SGHNT and YYREEE (reference sequence). Trimming removed 1 base from V and 0 bases from J, with 10 bases in between. The CDR3 runs to 15 residues. CDR3 residues: CASSLKGHNQETQYF. The CDR3, as DNA: TGTGCCAGCAGCTTGAAGGGACATAACCAAGAGACCCAGTACTTC.

The V gene is TRBV6-1, the J gene TRBJ2-3; TRBD1 is a possible D gene (6 bases). This CDR3 is 13 amino acids long. V was clipped by 6 bases and J by 6 bases, with 13 bases between them. The germline V gene has CDR1 MNHNS and CDR2 SASEGT. DNA of the CDR3: TGTGCCAGCAGCGGTACAGGGTCGGATACGCAGTATTTT. Its protein is CASSGTGSDTQYF.

The chain uses TRBV7-3 and TRBJ1-2, with 9 bases fitting TRBD1. V dropped 5 bases and J dropped 5; count of bases not matched to a gene: 6. Germline CDR1 reads SGHTA; CDR2 reads FQGTGA. The CDR3 sequence is 14 residues long. The CDR3 sequence: CASSPGQGTYGYTF. Written as DNA, the CDR3 is TGTGCCAGCAGCCCCGGACAGGGGACTTATGGCTACACCTTC.

V usage is TRBV7-9 and J usage is TRBJ2-3; TRBD1 is a possible D gene (5 bases). V lost 3 bases and J 1 base, leaving 14 bases between the germline ends. The germline CDR1 and CDR2 sequences are SEHNR and FQNEAQ (reference sequence). The CDR3 is 16 residues long. The CDR3 nucleotides are TGTGCCAGCAGCTTGTGGGGCCGGGCCCGCACAGATACGCAGTATTTT. Its translation: CASSLWGRARTDTQYF.